The sequence of this T cell receptor (beta chain) was determined in a study of cytomegalovirus exposure and HLA in healthy donors. General study points: Specificity of a few CMV-associated chains for CMV antigens was verified in vitro. TCR beta V- and J-gene trimming was later associated with a missense DCLRE1C variant. Sequencing depth across donors, presence/absence analyses assumed, was roughly uniform.

The germline gives CDR1 SGHVS, CDR2 FNYEAQ. The CDR3 consists of 16 residues. J lost 1 base, V lost 4 bases, and 0 bases had no gene match. In regard to this clone: The antigen is unknown.

The PCR used 60 Vbeta and 13 Jbeta primers. Using immunoSEQ multiplex PCR, the repertoire was profiled, and TCRdb retains in-frame clones only, with some absent. The table has about 180,000 clones, approximately 84% seen once. Sequencing was performed on PBMCs. This clonotype was obtained from a girl aged 10-17 years in good health and CMV-seropositive. The V gene is TRBV7-6, the J gene TRBJ2-2; 13 nucleotides align to TRBD2. The DNA of the CDR3 is TGTGCCAGCAGCTGGACTAGCGGGAGGAACACCGGGGAGCTGTTTTTT. Residues: CASSWTSGRNTGELFF. The variable domain in full, completed from reference TRBV7-6 and TRBJ2-2, reads GAGVSQSPRYKVTKRGQDVALRCDPISGHVSLYWYRQALGQGPEFLTYFNYEAQQDKSGLPNDRFSAERPEGSISTLTIQRTEQRDSAMYRCASSWTSGRNTGELFFGEGSRLTVL.